One and the same sample provided the 18 T cell receptor beta chains below, sequenced in a study of cytomegalovirus exposure and HLA in healthy donors. It was with 60 Vbeta and 13 Jbeta primers that the PCR ran. TCRdb's copy holds only in-frame clones and misses some; the assay was immunoSEQ multiplex PCR. This sample has 140,000 to 150,000 clones, with about 66% found just once. Sequenced material: PBMCs. These receptor sequences come from a male donor in good health and CMV-seronegative.

The chain's CDR3 is CASSLFNYEQYF. Written as DNA, the CDR3 is TGTGCCAGCAGTCTCTTTAACTACGAGCAGTACTTC. V usage is TRBV14 and J usage is TRBJ2-7; no clear D. The germline CDR1 and CDR2 sequences are SGHDN and FVKESK. V dropped 6 bases and J dropped 3 bases, with 9 bases sitting between them. There are 12 residues in the CDR3.

The chain combines TRBV4-1 with TRBJ2-2; D possibly corresponds to TRBD2 (5 bases). Germline V CDR1 and CDR2: MGHRA, YSYEKL. The V end lost 5 bases, the J end lost 4 bases, and 23 bases lay between the germline ends. This CDR3 has 18 amino acids. CDR3 amino acids: CASSTPVVGGLLTGELFF. Written as DNA, the CDR3 is TGCGCCAGCAGCACCCCCGTTGTAGGCGGACTGCTCACCGGGGAGCTGTTTTTT.

This clone was counted only a few times. The chain carries TRBV5-1 and TRBJ1-2, with 7 bases aligning to TRBD1. The J segment lost 3 bases and the V segment lost 1 base, leaving 6 bases of the junction unmatched. This CDR3 is built from 15 residues. The germline gives CDR1 SGHRS, CDR2 YFSETQ. CDR3 in amino acids: CASSLREGADYGYTF. The CDR3 nucleotides are TGCGCCAGCAGCTTGCGCGAGGGGGCGGACTATGGCTACACCTTC.

There are a few counts of this clone. The CDR3 nucleotides are TGTGCCAGCTCCCCCATGGCATCCCCCACAGATACGCAGTATTTT. Translating it yields CASSPMASPTDTQYF. V gene TRBV18 combines with J gene TRBJ2-3; D is uncertain. CDR1 and CDR2 (germline): KGHSH, LQKENI. The CDR3 runs to 15 residues. The V end was cut by 6 bases, the J end by 2 bases, with 15 bases between. The full variable domain, in which reference TRBV18 and TRBJ2-3 provide the parts outside the CDR3, is NAGVMQNPRHLVRRRGQEARLRCSPMKGHSHVYWYRQLPEEGLKFMVYLQKENIIDESGMPKERFSAEFPKEGPSILRIQQVVRGDSAAYFCASSPMASPTDTQYFGPGTRLTVL.

The chain has TRBV29-1 and TRBJ1-1; a weak D match, TRBD1 (6 bases). This CDR3 is 16 amino acids long. Germline CDR1 and CDR2: SQVTM and ANQGSEA. V was cut by 5 bases and J by 4 bases, with 23 bases left in between. Written as DNA, the CDR3 is TGCAGCGTTACCCGGGACACACCCGGTTCGGCCACTGAAGCTTTCTTT. It translates to CSVTRDTPGSATEAFF.

This clone came up a few times. The chain uses TRBV27 and TRBJ2-1; 9 nucleotides agree with TRBD2. Germline CDR1 and CDR2: MNHEY and SMNVEV (reference sequence). The trim removed 2 bases at V and 7 bases at J, leaving 3 bases unmatched. The CDR3 extends over 14 amino acids. CDR3 protein: CASSLLAGLNEQFF. The CDR3 nucleotides are TGTGCCAGCAGTTTACTAGCGGGGCTAAATGAGCAGTTCTTC.

This clone has a handful of counts. The V gene is TRBV27, the J gene TRBJ2-7; no firm D call. Germline V gives CDR1 MNHEY, CDR2 SMNVEV (reference sequence). V was cut by 1 base and J by 1 base, with 8 bases left in between. The CDR3 sequence is 14 residues long. The CDR3 DNA sequence: TGTGCCAGCAGTTTATATGGCAGATCCTACGAGCAGTACTTC. Translating it yields CASSLYGRSYEQYF.

This chain uses TRBV6-5 with TRBJ1-2; no reliable D call. Trimming took 2 bases from V and 4 from J, leaving 8 bases between them. The CDR3 has 13 residues. CDR1 and CDR2 (germline): MNHEY, SVGAGI. Here the CDR3 DNA reads TGTGCCAGCAGTTACGAGTCAGGCTATGGCTACACCTTC. This translates into CASSYESGYGYTF.

V and J are TRBV7-3 and TRBJ1-6, with TRBD1 identical over 7 bases. CDR1 SGHTA and CDR2 FQGTGA come from the germline V gene. The CDR3 is 15 amino acids. V lost 5 bases and J lost 2; bases outside the gene matches: 3. CDR3 sequence (DNA): TGTGCCAGCAGCGCAACAGGGGCCTATAATTCACCCCTCCACTTT. This codes for CASSATGAYNSPLHF.

The chain recombines TRBV6-5 with TRBJ2-5, with D possibly TRBD1 on 6 matching bases. Germline lookup yields CDR1 MNHEY and CDR2 SVGAGI. With 4 bases removed from V and 7 bases from J, the gap between germline ends came to 22 bases. The CDR3 is 16 amino acids. CDR3 in DNA: TGTGCCAGCAGTTCCTCATCCGGGGCAGGGGAAGGGACCCAGTACTTC. This sequence encodes CASSSSSGAGEGTQYF.

This chain joins TRBV6-4 and TRBJ2-1; 7 bases agree with TRBD2. This CDR3 contains 15 residues. Germline loops: CDR1 MRHNA, CDR2 SNTAGT. V gave up 4 bases and J gave up 0 bases; unmatched junction bases: 3. CDR3 in amino acids: CASSGSSGSYNEQFF. The CDR3 DNA is TGTGCCAGCAGTGGCTCTAGCGGCTCCTACAATGAGCAGTTCTTC.

The chain uses TRBV28 and TRBJ2-7; the match to TRBD1 covers 7 bases. Germline V gene sequence: CDR1 MDHEN, CDR2 SYDVKM. CDR3 length equals 14 residues. The trim removed 10 bases at V and 6 bases at J, leaving 15 bases unmatched. The CDR3 DNA sequence: TGTGCCACCACTGCCTTGACAGGGTGGAGCGAGCAGTACTTC. Amino acids: CATTALTGWSEQYF.

CDR3: CASSVAASITDTQYF. The CDR3 coding sequence is TGTGCCAGCAGCGTAGCGGCTAGCATTACAGATACGCAGTATTTT. The chain has TRBV9 and TRBJ2-3, with TRBD2 as a possible D gene (5 bases). The germline CDR1 and CDR2 sequences are SGDLS and YYNGEE. Trimming removed 0 bases at V and 3 bases at J, with 11 bases between. The length of the CDR3 is 15 residues.

This rearrangement joins TRBV6-5 to TRBJ1-5; possible D gene TRBD1, 6 bases. This CDR3 has 15 amino acids. Trimming shortened V by 6 bases and J by 3 bases, and 15 bases separated the two germline ends. CDR1 is MNHEY, CDR2 SVGAGI, per germline. The CDR3 spells CASRQTTGPNQPQHF. The CDR3 region has the DNA TGTGCCAGCAGGCAGACGACAGGCCCCAATCAGCCCCAGCATTTT.

This chain uses TRBV5-4 with TRBJ2-6; D is ambiguous. The CDR3 contains 12 residues. The germline V gene has CDR1 SGHNT and CDR2 YYREEE (reference sequence). The ends were cut back, 4 bases at V and 12 bases at J, with 11 bases in the middle. Here the CDR3 DNA reads TGTGCCAGCAGCGCCTCAGGCTCCGTCCTGACTTTC. It encodes CASSASGSVLTF.

V gene TRBV27 combines with J gene TRBJ1-2; 9 bases match TRBD1. V lost 5 bases to trimming and J lost 8 bases; unmatched junction nucleotides: 9. The CDR3 is 14 amino acids. CDR1 is MNHEY, CDR2 SMNVEV, per germline (reference sequence). DNA for the CDR3: TGTGCCAGCAGTCCGCGGACAGGGGCGGGAGGCTACACCTTC. Its translation is CASSPRTGAGGYTF.

The CDR3 nucleotides are TGTGCCAGCAGTGATCACCAGGCAAAGCCCCTCCACTTT. Translation: CASSDHQAKPLHF. The V call is TRBV2, the J call TRBJ1-6; D gene uncertain. V was clipped by 3 bases and J by 13 bases, with 13 bases between them. The length of the CDR3 is 13 residues. CDR1 and CDR2 (germline): SNHLY, FYNNEI.

This clone was recorded only once. The chain has TRBV4-1 and TRBJ1-6; 7 positions match TRBD1. The CDR3 length is 17 residues. With 1 base clipped from V and 7 bases from J, the junction kept 10 bases outside the gene matches. The germline CDR1 and CDR2 sequences are MGHRA and YSYEKL. The CDR3 region is CASSQGLVQGTNSPLHF. The CDR3, as DNA: TGCGCCAGCAGCCAAGGTCTCGTACAGGGGACAAATTCACCCCTCCACTTT.